These 5 T cell receptor beta chains originate from one sample sequenced in a study of shared clonotypes between healthy human individuals. Here immunoSEQ multiplex PCR was the method, and the copy in TCRdb shows in-frame clones only, minus some. The repertoire holds 2 million to 2.5 million clones, with approximately 94% as singletons. CD8 cells regarded as naive lacked CD45RO, were positively chosen for CCR7, and omitted terminally differentiated effector memory CD45RA+ cells. The sequenced sample was naive CD8+ T cells sorted from blood. Receptors were obtained from a man between 18 and 35 years old in good health.

About this clone: At the DNA level, this CDR3 is encoded by other sequences in the same sample as well. V and J are TRBV9 and TRBJ2-1, with TRBD1 matching 7 bases. The CDR3 runs 12 residues. V lost 3 bases to trimming and J lost 9 bases; unmatched junction nucleotides: 3. Germline assignment: CDR1 SGDLS and CDR2 YYNGEE. This chain's CDR3 is CASSGQGTEQFF. Written as DNA, the CDR3 is TGTGCCAGCAGCGGACAGGGCACTGAGCAGTTCTTC.

The V call is TRBV27, the J call TRBJ2-7, with 7 bases identical to TRBD1. CDR3 length equals 16 residues. Unmatched junction bases numbered 9, after V lost 3 bases and J lost 1 base. Germline CDR1 and CDR2: MNHEY and SMNVEV (reference sequence). DNA of the CDR3: TGTGCCAGCAGTTTTTCGACAGGGCCCATTTCCTACGAGCAGTACTTC. Translating it yields CASSFSTGPISYEQYF.

This rearrangement joins TRBV10-3 to TRBJ2-5; TRBD1 is a possible D gene (5 bases). The V gene lost 3 bases and the J gene lost 1 base, with 12 bases spanning the gap. Germline-derived CDR1 and CDR2 are ENHRY and SYGVKD. This CDR3 region has 15 residues. CDR3 in amino acids: CAISDSQGSQETQYF. Written as DNA, the CDR3 is TGTGCCATCAGTGATAGCCAGGGAAGCCAAGAGACCCAGTACTTC.

Of note for this clone: The identical CDR3 is also encoded by other nucleotide sequences in the sample. The V gene is TRBV5-6, the J gene TRBJ2-1; D may be TRBD2 (6 bases). V shed 0 bases and J shed 4 bases, with 8 bases lying between them. Per germline, CDR1 SGHDT and CDR2 YYEEEE. The CDR3 consists of 14 residues. This CDR3 is CASSLGLGYNEQFF. The CDR3 DNA sequence: TGTGCCAGCAGCTTGGGACTAGGTTACAATGAGCAGTTCTTC. The complete variable domain, with remaining parts taken from reference TRBV5-6 and TRBJ2-1, reads DAGVTQSPTHLIKTRGQQVTLRCSPKSGHDTVSWYQQALGQGPQFIFQYYEEEERQRGNFPDRFSGHQFPNYSSELNVNALLLGDSALYLCASSLGLGYNEQFFGPGTRLTVL.

Comments on this clone: The sample has other DNA sequences that encode this CDR3 too. Written as DNA, the CDR3 is TGTGCCAGCAGCTTAGAAGGCTACTACAATGAGCAGTTCTTC. This gives the protein CASSLEGYYNEQFF. The genes are TRBV7-2 and TRBJ2-1; no clear D. The CDR3 spans 14 residues. With 1 base removed from V and 3 bases from J, the gap between germline ends came to 7 bases. Germline CDR1 reads SGHTA; CDR2 reads FQGNSA.